This T cell receptor (beta chain) stems from a study of cytomegalovirus exposure and HLA in healthy donors. The ends lost 10 bases at V and 4 bases at J; junction bases unmatched: 11. The CDR3 consists of 14 residues. In germline, CDR1 is LNHDA, CDR2 SQIVND (reference sequence). The PCR ran on 60 Vbeta and 13 Jbeta primers. Clones were sequenced by immunoSEQ multiplex PCR, and TCRdb holds only the in-frame ones, with some missing. The sample records more than 85,000 clones, around 84% being singletons. The sequenced sample was PBMCs. The TCR sequence derives from a woman aged 25 to 39 in good health and CMV-seronegative. The chain uses TRBV19 and TRBJ1-2; TRBD1 matches at 8 bases. CDR3 DNA sequence: TGTGCCACGGGTCCGGGACAGGCACCCTATGGCTACACCTTC. It specifies CATGPGQAPYGYTF. The whole variable domain, filled in from reference TRBV19 and TRBJ1-2, reads DGGITQSPKYLFRKEGQNVTLSCEQNLNHDAMYWYRQDPGQGLRLIYYSQIVNDFQKGDIAEGYSVSREKKESFPLTVTSAQKNPTAFYLCATGPGQAPYGYTFGSGTRLTVV.